This TCR beta chain was profiled in a study of Graves' ophthalmopathy and Graves' hyperthyroidism. The authors diagnosed from clinical symptoms, serum thyroxine, TRAb, thyroid ultrasound and orbital computed tomography. Study-level findings and limits: With just over 70% sensitivity and approximately 72% specificity, the model predicted ophthalmopathy progression. Among thyroid clonotypes expanded above 0.001 frequency, most also appeared in blood.

TCR beta CDR3 regions were amplified from RNA transcripts. Second-round multiplex PCR followed a first-round RT-PCR using HTBI primers. Via MiXCR, TCRdb re-called the multiplex PCR reads, giving one row per CDR3 protein. The sample includes around 470,000 distinct CDR3 sequences, roughly an eighth of them seen just once. Worth noting for this clonotype: Antigen specificity is unknown. One end of the junction fails to match germline, which may point to a read error.

The length of the CDR3 is 14 residues. Germline V gene sequence: CDR1 SQVTM, CDR2 ANQGSEA. The chain employs TRBV29-1 and TRBJ1-1; D is unresolved. The specimen sequenced was blood. This clonotype originated in a woman aged 25 to 39 with Graves' ophthalmopathy. CDR3 loop: CIVHGRTLNTEAFF. CDR3 nucleotides: TGCATCGTTCACGGGAGGACTCTGAACACTGAAGCTTTCTTT.